Listed below are T cell receptor beta chains from one sample, sequenced in a study of blood T cell repertoires in COVID-19. This table comes from immunoSEQ multiplex PCR, and its TCRdb copy is limited to in-frame clones, with some not included. This sample carries 150,000 to 200,000 clones, roughly nine tenths of them seen once, and the ten largest clones take roughly 11%. The specimen was peripheral blood. The receptors were sampled from a woman aged 60 to 75 with COVID-19, enrolled during active disease. CDR3s include the opening cysteine and the closing phenylalanine or tryptophan. The order of the fields is D gene, J gene, clone size, V gene, CDR3 length, CDR3 DNA, CDR3 protein. The D gene is left open where the match is weak. Clone size appears in some rows only: once, few, many, or a class for an expanded clone.

d_call: NA; j_call: TRBJ2-7; clone_size: NA; v_call: TRBV4-3; cdr3_length: 15; cdr3_nt: TGCGCCAGCAGCCAAGGCAGCGGAATGGCCTACGAGCAGTACTTC; cdr3_aa: CASSQGSGMAYEQYF
d_call: NA; j_call: TRBJ1-2; clone_size: NA; v_call: TRBV7-9; cdr3_length: 14; cdr3_nt: TGTGCCAGCAGCTTAGGTGGCAGAAACTATGGCTACACCTTC; cdr3_aa: CASSLGGRNYGYTF
d_call: NA; j_call: TRBJ1-4; clone_size: NA; v_call: TRBV3-1/TRBV3-2; cdr3_length: 16; cdr3_nt: TGTGCCAGCAGCCAAGAGCCCGGGTACGGTAATGAAAAACTGTTTTTT; cdr3_aa: CASSQEPGYGNEKLFF
d_call: TRBD1; j_call: TRBJ1-5; clone_size: NA; v_call: TRBV5-1; cdr3_length: 14; cdr3_nt: TGCGCCAGCAGCCAGACAGGGCGGGATCAGCCCCAGCATTTT; cdr3_aa: CASSQTGRDQPQHF
d_call: TRBD2; j_call: TRBJ2-3; clone_size: NA; v_call: TRBV6-5; cdr3_length: 15; cdr3_nt: TGTGCCAGCCGTTCAGCGGGAGTTAGCACAGATACGCAGTATTTT; cdr3_aa: CASRSAGVSTDTQYF
d_call: TRBD1; j_call: TRBJ1-5; clone_size: NA; v_call: TRBV5-1; cdr3_length: 15; cdr3_nt: TGCGCCAGCAGCTTGGAGGGGACAGTGAATCAGCCCCAGCATTTT; cdr3_aa: CASSLEGTVNQPQHF
d_call: NA; j_call: TRBJ1-5; clone_size: NA; v_call: TRBV27; cdr3_length: 16; cdr3_nt: TGTGCCAGCAGTTTAGTACAGGGCGGCAGCAATCAGCCCCAGCATTTT; cdr3_aa: CASSLVQGGSNQPQHF
d_call: TRBD2; j_call: TRBJ2-2; clone_size: NA; v_call: TRBV9; cdr3_length: 18; cdr3_nt: TGTGCCAGCAGCGTAGAGGTGGGGAGGGGCCCCGGCACCGGGGAGCTGTTTTTT; cdr3_aa: CASSVEVGRGPGTGELFF
d_call: NA; j_call: TRBJ1-1; clone_size: NA; v_call: TRBV18; cdr3_length: 11; cdr3_nt: TGTGCCAGCTCACCGGGACAAGAAGCTTTCTTT; cdr3_aa: CASSPGQEAFF
d_call: TRBD1; j_call: TRBJ2-7; clone_size: NA; v_call: TRBV6-6; cdr3_length: 15; cdr3_nt: TGTGCCAGCAGTTACTCGGTAAACAGGGGGTACGAGCAGTACTTC; cdr3_aa: CASSYSVNRGYEQYF
d_call: NA; j_call: TRBJ2-7; clone_size: NA; v_call: TRBV9; cdr3_length: 16; cdr3_nt: TGTGCCAGCAGCGTAGCTACAGGGACGGGCCTGTACGAGCAGTACTTC; cdr3_aa: CASSVATGTGLYEQYF
d_call: NA; j_call: TRBJ1-3; clone_size: NA; v_call: TRBV9; cdr3_length: 15; cdr3_nt: TGTGCCAGCAGCGTAGACGGGGGCTCTGGAAACACCATATATTTT; cdr3_aa: CASSVDGGSGNTIYF
d_call: NA; j_call: TRBJ2-3; clone_size: NA; v_call: TRBV24-1; cdr3_length: 15; cdr3_nt: TGTGCCACCAGTGATTGGAGACAGGGCACAGATACGCAGTATTTT; cdr3_aa: CATSDWRQGTDTQYF
d_call: NA; j_call: TRBJ2-3; clone_size: NA; v_call: TRBV3-1/TRBV3-2; cdr3_length: 15; cdr3_nt: TGTGCCAGCAGCCCCCCCAGGAGGGGCACAGATACGCAGTATTTT; cdr3_aa: CASSPPRRGTDTQYF
d_call: NA; j_call: TRBJ1-4; clone_size: NA; v_call: TRBV6-5; cdr3_length: 16; cdr3_nt: TGTGCCAGCAGTTACTCGATGGGAGTTGGGAATGAAAAACTGTTTTTT; cdr3_aa: CASSYSMGVGNEKLFF
d_call: TRBD2; j_call: TRBJ2-1; clone_size: NA; v_call: TRBV3-1/TRBV3-2; cdr3_length: 17; cdr3_nt: TGTGCCAGCAGCCGCCTATTAGCGGGAGGGCCGGGTGGTGAGCAGTTCTTC; cdr3_aa: CASSRLLAGGPGGEQFF
d_call: NA; j_call: TRBJ1-1; clone_size: NA; v_call: TRBV3-1/TRBV3-2; cdr3_length: 15; cdr3_nt: TGTGCCAGCAGCCCCGATCCGCCAGAGAACACTGAAGCTTTCTTT; cdr3_aa: CASSPDPPENTEAFF
d_call: TRBD2; j_call: TRBJ2-3; clone_size: NA; v_call: TRBV10-3; cdr3_length: 15; cdr3_nt: TGTGCCATCAATAGGAGCGGGAGAGGAACAGATACGCAGTATTTT; cdr3_aa: CAINRSGRGTDTQYF
d_call: TRBD1; j_call: TRBJ1-1; clone_size: NA; v_call: TRBV2; cdr3_length: 14; cdr3_nt: TGTGCCAGCAGTCAGGGGGTTGAGGGCACTGAAGCTTTCTTT; cdr3_aa: CASSQGVEGTEAFF
d_call: TRBD2; j_call: TRBJ2-3; clone_size: NA; v_call: TRBV28; cdr3_length: 16; cdr3_nt: TGTGCCAGCAGCCCGCATCTAGCGGGAGGAACAGATACGCAGTATTTT; cdr3_aa: CASSPHLAGGTDTQYF
d_call: NA; j_call: TRBJ2-3; clone_size: NA; v_call: TRBV19; cdr3_length: 15; cdr3_nt: TGTGCCAGTAGTAAGGCGGTTATCGAAGCAGATACGCAGTATTTT; cdr3_aa: CASSKAVIEADTQYF
d_call: TRBD1; j_call: TRBJ2-7; clone_size: NA; v_call: TRBV5-5; cdr3_length: 15; cdr3_nt: TGTGCCAGCAGCTTAGGAGACAGGGCATTCTACGAGCAGTACTTC; cdr3_aa: CASSLGDRAFYEQYF
d_call: NA; j_call: TRBJ2-7; clone_size: NA; v_call: TRBV18; cdr3_length: 12; cdr3_nt: TGTGCCAGCTCAGCTCAGATTTACGAGCAGTACTTC; cdr3_aa: CASSAQIYEQYF
d_call: TRBD2; j_call: TRBJ2-5; clone_size: NA; v_call: TRBV30; cdr3_length: 11; cdr3_nt: TGTGCCGGGACTAGCCGGGAGACCCAGTACTTC; cdr3_aa: CAGTSRETQYF
d_call: NA; j_call: TRBJ2-7; clone_size: NA; v_call: TRBV4-1; cdr3_length: 16; cdr3_nt: TGCGCCAGCAGCCTTTTACGAGCGGGCCCTCGCGACGAGCAGTACTTC; cdr3_aa: CASSLLRAGPRDEQYF
d_call: NA; j_call: TRBJ1-2; clone_size: few; v_call: TRBV12-2; cdr3_length: 14; cdr3_nt: TGTGCAAGTCGCGTCTCGACAGGGAACTATGGCTACACCTTC; cdr3_aa: CASRVSTGNYGYTF
d_call: TRBD1; j_call: TRBJ1-5; clone_size: NA; v_call: TRBV18; cdr3_length: 14; cdr3_nt: TGTGCCAGCTCCCGGACAGGGGGCAATCAGCCCCAGCATTTT; cdr3_aa: CASSRTGGNQPQHF
d_call: NA; j_call: TRBJ2-7; clone_size: few; v_call: TRBV4-1; cdr3_length: 16; cdr3_nt: TGCGCCAGCAGCTTACCGGGACACCTGGACTCCTACGAGCAGTACTTC; cdr3_aa: CASSLPGHLDSYEQYF
d_call: TRBD2; j_call: TRBJ2-7; clone_size: NA; v_call: TRBV6-2/TRBV6-3; cdr3_length: 15; cdr3_nt: TGTGCCAGCAGCACCGATAGCGGGACGAAATACGAGCAGTACTTC; cdr3_aa: CASSTDSGTKYEQYF
d_call: TRBD1; j_call: TRBJ2-2; clone_size: NA; v_call: TRBV25-1; cdr3_length: 14; cdr3_nt: TGTGCCAGCAGTGCACCGACAGGGGCCGGGGAGCTGTTTTTT; cdr3_aa: CASSAPTGAGELFF
d_call: TRBD1; j_call: TRBJ2-7; clone_size: NA; v_call: TRBV5-1; cdr3_length: 14; cdr3_nt: TGCGCCAGCAGCCTCAGGACAGGGAGCTACGAGCAGTACTTC; cdr3_aa: CASSLRTGSYEQYF
d_call: NA; j_call: TRBJ2-1; clone_size: NA; v_call: TRBV10-3; cdr3_length: 16; cdr3_nt: TGTACCATCAGCCTATCACAGGGGGGGTTCGGCAATGAGCAGTTCTTC; cdr3_aa: CTISLSQGGFGNEQFF
d_call: TRBD2; j_call: TRBJ2-1; clone_size: NA; v_call: TRBV5-1; cdr3_length: 17; cdr3_nt: TGCGCCAGCAGCCCCAGACTAGCGGGAGTGTTTTACAATGAGCAGTTCTTC; cdr3_aa: CASSPRLAGVFYNEQFF
d_call: NA; j_call: TRBJ2-5; clone_size: NA; v_call: TRBV20-1; cdr3_length: 11; cdr3_nt: TGCAGTGCTAGGGGGCGAGAGACCCAGTACTTC; cdr3_aa: CSARGRETQYF
d_call: NA; j_call: TRBJ1-3; clone_size: few; v_call: TRBV7-2; cdr3_length: 15; cdr3_nt: TGTGCCAGCAGCTCCCAAGCAGGACAGGGAAACACCATATATTTT; cdr3_aa: CASSSQAGQGNTIYF
d_call: NA; j_call: TRBJ2-7; clone_size: NA; v_call: TRBV6-2/TRBV6-3; cdr3_length: 12; cdr3_nt: TGTGCCAGCAGCATTCCTCCCCCGGAGCAGTACTTC; cdr3_aa: CASSIPPPEQYF
d_call: NA; j_call: TRBJ1-5; clone_size: NA; v_call: TRBV2; cdr3_length: 14; cdr3_nt: TGTGCCAGCAGTGAAGTCCGGAGCAATCAGCCCCAGCATTTT; cdr3_aa: CASSEVRSNQPQHF
d_call: NA; j_call: TRBJ1-1; clone_size: once; v_call: TRBV7-2; cdr3_length: 14; cdr3_nt: TGTGCCAGCAGCTTAGCAGGACAGAACACTGAAGCTTTCTTT; cdr3_aa: CASSLAGQNTEAFF
d_call: TRBD1; j_call: TRBJ1-2; clone_size: NA; v_call: TRBV28; cdr3_length: 13; cdr3_nt: TGTGCCAGCAGTCCTTACAGGGGCTATGGCTACACCTTC; cdr3_aa: CASSPYRGYGYTF
d_call: NA; j_call: TRBJ1-1; clone_size: NA; v_call: TRBV29-1; cdr3_length: 14; cdr3_nt: TGCAGCGTTGAAGATTCGCGGATGAGGACTGAAGCTTTCTTT; cdr3_aa: CSVEDSRMRTEAFF
d_call: TRBD1; j_call: TRBJ1-2; clone_size: once; v_call: TRBV6-4; cdr3_length: 16; cdr3_nt: TGTGCCAGCAGTGACTCGGGGACAGGGGGAAACTATGGCTACACCTTC; cdr3_aa: CASSDSGTGGNYGYTF
d_call: NA; j_call: TRBJ1-2; clone_size: NA; v_call: TRBV6-5; cdr3_length: 14; cdr3_nt: TGTGCCAGCACCACAGGCAGCCTTACCTATGGCTACACCTTC; cdr3_aa: CASTTGSLTYGYTF
d_call: NA; j_call: TRBJ1-5; clone_size: once; v_call: TRBV2; cdr3_length: 14; cdr3_nt: TGTGCCAGCATTGGCGGGAGGAACAATCAGCCCCAGCATTTT; cdr3_aa: CASIGGRNNQPQHF
d_call: NA; j_call: TRBJ2-7; clone_size: NA; v_call: TRBV2; cdr3_length: 13; cdr3_nt: TGTGCCAGCAGCGGACGGGGAACCTACGAGCAGTACTTC; cdr3_aa: CASSGRGTYEQYF
d_call: NA; j_call: TRBJ2-7; clone_size: NA; v_call: TRBV7-6; cdr3_length: 16; cdr3_nt: TGTGCCAGCAGCTCTCTTTGCCAGTCCCGAATCTACGAGCAGTACTTC; cdr3_aa: CASSSLCQSRIYEQYF
d_call: NA; j_call: TRBJ2-3; clone_size: few; v_call: TRBV19; cdr3_length: 14; cdr3_nt: TGTGCCAGTAGTATAGGCAGGCCCACAGATACGCAGTATTTT; cdr3_aa: CASSIGRPTDTQYF
d_call: NA; j_call: TRBJ1-1; clone_size: NA; v_call: TRBV5-1; cdr3_length: 14; cdr3_nt: TGCGCCAGCAGCCGATCCACAGGGAGCACTGAAGCTTTCTTT; cdr3_aa: CASSRSTGSTEAFF
d_call: TRBD2; j_call: TRBJ2-1; clone_size: NA; v_call: TRBV10-3; cdr3_length: 13; cdr3_nt: TGTGCCATCACAGCGGGAAATCTCAATGAGCAGTTCTTC; cdr3_aa: CAITAGNLNEQFF
d_call: NA; j_call: TRBJ2-3; clone_size: NA; v_call: TRBV6-4; cdr3_length: 15; cdr3_nt: TGTGCCAGCAGACTACGAGGAGTCAGCACAGATACGCAGTATTTT; cdr3_aa: CASRLRGVSTDTQYF
d_call: NA; j_call: TRBJ2-7; clone_size: once; v_call: TRBV7-2; cdr3_length: 14; cdr3_nt: TGTGCCAGCAGCTTAGGACAGGCTTCGGGAGAGCAGTACTTC; cdr3_aa: CASSLGQASGEQYF
d_call: NA; j_call: TRBJ2-7; clone_size: NA; v_call: TRBV28; cdr3_length: 12; cdr3_nt: TGTGCCAGCAGATGGGACACCTACGAGCAGTACTTC; cdr3_aa: CASRWDTYEQYF
d_call: NA; j_call: TRBJ2-7; clone_size: NA; v_call: TRBV20-1; cdr3_length: 14; cdr3_nt: TGCAGTGCTAGTGAGGGAGGTTCGGGCTACGAGCAGTACTTC; cdr3_aa: CSASEGGSGYEQYF
d_call: NA; j_call: TRBJ1-1; clone_size: NA; v_call: TRBV5-1; cdr3_length: 14; cdr3_nt: TGCGCCAGCAGCCCCGGAGGGCTTAGGACTGAAGCTTTCTTT; cdr3_aa: CASSPGGLRTEAFF
d_call: TRBD1; j_call: TRBJ2-7; clone_size: NA; v_call: TRBV6-2/TRBV6-3; cdr3_length: 18; cdr3_nt: TGTGCCAGCAGTTTAATGCAGGCCACAGGGGGCACGCCCTACGAGCAGTACTTC; cdr3_aa: CASSLMQATGGTPYEQYF